A selection of T cell receptor beta chains follows, all from one sample in a study of blood T cell repertoires in COVID-19. Repertoires were generated with immunoSEQ multiplex PCR, while TCRdb's copy carries only in-frame clones and drops some. The sample includes around 100,000 clones, roughly 88% of them seen just once. Sequenced input: peripheral blood. The source is a woman aged 65 to 85 who had recovered from COVID-19. CDR3s include the opening cysteine and the closing phenylalanine or tryptophan. Fields, in order: CDR3 protein, CDR3 DNA, D gene, J gene, V gene, clone size. D genes are given only for firm matches. Where a row states a size, it is once, few, many or the class of an expanded clone; other rows omit it.

CDR3 protein: CASSLDFSDTQYF
CDR3 DNA: TGTGCCAGCTCACTGGACTTTTCAGATACGCAGTATTTT
D gene: .
J gene: TRBJ2-3
V gene: TRBV18
clone size: .

CDR3 protein: CASSPRRTVYGYTF
CDR3 DNA: TGTGCCAGCAGTCCACGTAGGACAGTCTATGGCTACACCTTC
D gene: .
J gene: TRBJ1-2
V gene: TRBV28
clone size: .

CDR3 protein: CASGTEAPPGEKLFF
CDR3 DNA: TGTGCCAGCGGGACAGAGGCTCCGCCGGGGGAAAAACTGTTTTTT
D gene: TRBD1
J gene: TRBJ1-4
V gene: TRBV4-2
clone size: few

CDR3 protein: CASSLAGGVGELFF
CDR3 DNA: TGTGCCAGCAGTCTAGCGGGAGGGGTCGGGGAGCTGTTTTTT
D gene: TRBD2
J gene: TRBJ2-2
V gene: TRBV6-5
clone size: .

CDR3 protein: CAISEGVSSTDTQYF
CDR3 DNA: TGTGCCATCAGTGAGGGAGTTTCTAGCACAGATACGCAGTATTTT
D gene: .
J gene: TRBJ2-3
V gene: TRBV10-3
clone size: .

CDR3 protein: CASSIRGRRNTEAFF
CDR3 DNA: TGTGCCAGTAGTATCAGGGGGCGTAGGAACACTGAAGCTTTCTTT
D gene: TRBD1
J gene: TRBJ1-1
V gene: TRBV19
clone size: .

CDR3 protein: CASSYHMTSRSYEQYF
CDR3 DNA: TGTGCCAGCAGTTATCATATGACAAGTCGATCCTACGAGCAGTACTTC
D gene: .
J gene: TRBJ2-7
V gene: TRBV6-5
clone size: .

CDR3 protein: CASSSSGGQWNGYTF
CDR3 DNA: TGCGCCAGCAGCTCCTCGGGCGGACAGTGGAATGGCTACACCTTC
D gene: .
J gene: TRBJ1-2
V gene: TRBV5-1
clone size: .

CDR3 protein: CASSYSTVNQPQHF
CDR3 DNA: TGTGCCAGCAGTTACTCGACAGTCAATCAGCCCCAGCATTTT
D gene: .
J gene: TRBJ1-5
V gene: TRBV6-2/TRBV6-3
clone size: .

CDR3 protein: CASSPGDRDQETQYF
CDR3 DNA: TGTGCCAGCAGCCCCGGGGACAGGGACCAAGAGACCCAGTACTTC
D gene: TRBD1
J gene: TRBJ2-5
V gene: TRBV5-5
clone size: .

CDR3 protein: CASSPMTSGDYNEQFF
CDR3 DNA: TGTGCCAGCAGCCCGATGACTAGCGGGGATTACAATGAGCAGTTCTTC
D gene: TRBD2
J gene: TRBJ2-1
V gene: TRBV28
clone size: .

CDR3 protein: CASSQDGGLAGPGETQYF
CDR3 DNA: TGCGCCAGCAGCCAAGATGGTGGACTAGCGGGGCCCGGGGAGACCCAGTACTTC
D gene: TRBD2
J gene: TRBJ2-5
V gene: TRBV4-3
clone size: .

CDR3 protein: CASTRDRAGANVLTF
CDR3 DNA: TGTGCCAGCACCCGTGACAGGGCCGGGGCCAACGTCCTGACTTTC
D gene: TRBD1
J gene: TRBJ2-6
V gene: TRBV7-2
clone size: .

CDR3 protein: CASSLGTSSYNEQFF
CDR3 DNA: TGTGCCAGCAGCTTAGGGACTAGCTCCTACAATGAGCAGTTCTTC
D gene: TRBD2
J gene: TRBJ2-1
V gene: TRBV7-6
clone size: .

CDR3 protein: CASSQERGGAETQYF
CDR3 DNA: TGCGCCAGCAGCCAAGAAAGGGGGGGGGCAGAGACCCAGTACTTC
D gene: .
J gene: TRBJ2-5
V gene: TRBV4-3
clone size: few

CDR3 protein: CASSTDRTTGELFF
CDR3 DNA: TGTGCCAGCAGTACTGACAGAACCACCGGGGAGCTGTTTTTT
D gene: .
J gene: TRBJ2-2
V gene: TRBV6-5
clone size: .

CDR3 protein: CASSQDRHNTGELFF
CDR3 DNA: TGTGCCAGCAGCCAAGATAGACACAACACCGGGGAGCTGTTTTTT
D gene: .
J gene: TRBJ2-2
V gene: TRBV4-2
clone size: .

CDR3 protein: CASSLEFQETQYF
CDR3 DNA: TGTGCCAGCAGCTTAGAGTTTCAAGAGACCCAGTACTTC
D gene: .
J gene: TRBJ2-5
V gene: TRBV7-3
clone size: once

CDR3 protein: CASSLTGGGRTDTQYF
CDR3 DNA: TGTGCCAGCAGCTTGACTGGCGGGGGGCGCACAGATACGCAGTATTTT
D gene: TRBD2
J gene: TRBJ2-3
V gene: TRBV5-4
clone size: .

CDR3 protein: CASSPHLGLVGDTQYF
CDR3 DNA: TGTGCCAGCAGCCCTCATTTGGGGCTGGTGGGAGATACGCAGTATTTT
D gene: .
J gene: TRBJ2-3
V gene: TRBV7-3
clone size: .

CDR3 protein: CASSSPPSQGYGYTF
CDR3 DNA: TGTGCCAGCAGTAGCCCCCCCTCACAGGGGTATGGCTACACCTTC
D gene: TRBD1
J gene: TRBJ1-2
V gene: TRBV28
clone size: .

CDR3 protein: CASSELGPGELFF
CDR3 DNA: TGTGCCAGCAGTGAACTGGGCCCCGGGGAGCTGTTTTTT
D gene: .
J gene: TRBJ2-2
V gene: TRBV2
clone size: .

CDR3 protein: CASSPRGEPQHF
CDR3 DNA: TGTGCCAGCAGTCCGCGGGGGGAGCCCCAGCATTTT
D gene: .
J gene: TRBJ1-5
V gene: TRBV28
clone size: .

CDR3 protein: CASSYSGELFF
CDR3 DNA: TGTGCCAGCAGCTACTCCGGGGAGCTGTTTTTT
D gene: .
J gene: TRBJ2-2
V gene: TRBV4-2
clone size: .

CDR3 protein: CASMGDMNTEAFF
CDR3 DNA: TGTGCCAGCATGGGAGACATGAACACTGAAGCTTTCTTT
D gene: .
J gene: TRBJ1-1
V gene: TRBV2
clone size: .

CDR3 protein: CASSPQTGGFYEQYF
CDR3 DNA: TGTGCCAGCAGCCCCCAGACAGGGGGCTTCTACGAGCAGTACTTC
D gene: TRBD1
J gene: TRBJ2-7
V gene: TRBV6-5
clone size: .

CDR3 protein: CASSQGPRGVYEQYF
CDR3 DNA: TGCGCCAGCAGCCAAGGTCCACGGGGGGTCTACGAGCAGTACTTC
D gene: TRBD2
J gene: TRBJ2-7
V gene: TRBV4-3
clone size: .

CDR3 protein: CASSGQGQELFF
CDR3 DNA: TGTGCCAGCAGTGGTCAGGGGCAGGAACTGTTTTTT
D gene: .
J gene: TRBJ1-4
V gene: TRBV27
clone size: few

CDR3 protein: CASSPGPIKQFF
CDR3 DNA: TGTGCCAGCAGCCCAGGCCCTATTAAGCAGTTCTTC
D gene: .
J gene: TRBJ2-1
V gene: TRBV7-6
clone size: .

CDR3 protein: CASSLFLGPSYEQYF
CDR3 DNA: TGTGCCAGCAGTTTATTCCTGGGGCCTTCCTACGAGCAGTACTTC
D gene: .
J gene: TRBJ2-7
V gene: TRBV28
clone size: .

CDR3 protein: CASSVPGGVGEQYF
CDR3 DNA: TGCGCCAGCAGTGTTCCAGGGGGCGTTGGGGAGCAGTACTTC
D gene: TRBD1
J gene: TRBJ2-7
V gene: TRBV10-1
clone size: few

CDR3 protein: CAPILKQGAGNQPQHF
CDR3 DNA: TGTGCCCCTATTTTAAAACAGGGGGCGGGCAATCAGCCCCAGCATTTT
D gene: TRBD1
J gene: TRBJ1-5
V gene: TRBV15
clone size: .

CDR3 protein: CASSDLAGGTQGTGELFF
CDR3 DNA: TGTGCCAGCAGCGACCTAGCGGGGGGAACTCAGGGGACCGGGGAGCTGTTTTTT
D gene: TRBD2
J gene: TRBJ2-2
V gene: TRBV7-2
clone size: .

CDR3 protein: CASSFSGTSTDTQYF
CDR3 DNA: TGTGCCAGCAGTTTTTCAGGGACTTCCACAGATACGCAGTATTTT
D gene: .
J gene: TRBJ2-3
V gene: TRBV27
clone size: .

CDR3 protein: CASSLKGGELFF
CDR3 DNA: TGTGCCAGCAGTTTGAAGGGGGGGGAGCTGTTTTTT
D gene: .
J gene: TRBJ2-2
V gene: TRBV12-3/TRBV12-4
clone size: .

CDR3 protein: CASSFGGGLEAFF
CDR3 DNA: TGTGCCAGCAGTTTTGGTGGGGGCCTGGAGGCTTTCTTT
D gene: .
J gene: TRBJ1-1
V gene: TRBV12-3/TRBV12-4
clone size: .

CDR3 protein: CASSQIGLAGDTQYF
CDR3 DNA: TGTGCCAGCAGTCAAATCGGACTAGCGGGAGATACGCAGTATTTT
D gene: TRBD2
J gene: TRBJ2-3
V gene: TRBV6-2/TRBV6-3
clone size: .

CDR3 protein: CASSPDGQHYNSPLHF
CDR3 DNA: TGTGCCAGCAGCCCGGATGGACAGCACTATAATTCACCCCTCCACTTT
D gene: .
J gene: TRBJ1-6
V gene: TRBV11-2
clone size: .

CDR3 protein: CASSLEGGVNSPLHF
CDR3 DNA: TGTGCCAGCAGCTTGGAAGGGGGCGTCAATTCACCCCTCCACTTT
D gene: TRBD1
J gene: TRBJ1-6
V gene: TRBV5-5
clone size: .

CDR3 protein: CSASLLKAGEFEQYF
CDR3 DNA: TGCAGTGCTAGTCTCCTAAAGGCGGGAGAGTTCGAGCAGTACTTC
D gene: TRBD2
J gene: TRBJ2-7
V gene: TRBV20-1
clone size: .

CDR3 protein: CASSPGTGRYEKLFF
CDR3 DNA: TGTGCCAGCAGCCCAGGGACGGGGAGGTATGAAAAACTGTTTTTT
D gene: .
J gene: TRBJ1-4
V gene: TRBV28
clone size: .

CDR3 protein: CASSEGDRDRVGDTQYF
CDR3 DNA: TGCGCCAGCAGTGAGGGGGACCGGGACAGGGTGGGAGATACGCAGTATTTT
D gene: TRBD1
J gene: TRBJ2-3
V gene: TRBV10-1
clone size: .

CDR3 protein: CASSYGTSRGESPLHF
CDR3 DNA: TGTGCCAGCAGTTACGGAACCTCCCGGGGAGAGTCACCCCTCCACTTT
D gene: .
J gene: TRBJ1-6
V gene: TRBV6-5
clone size: .

CDR3 protein: CASSPTGPSTDTQYF
CDR3 DNA: TGTGCCAGTAGTCCGACAGGCCCTTCCACAGATACGCAGTATTTT
D gene: .
J gene: TRBJ2-3
V gene: TRBV19
clone size: once

CDR3 protein: CASSRDRVWFF
CDR3 DNA: TGCGCCAGCAGTCGCGACAGAGTTTGGTTCTTC
D gene: .
J gene: TRBJ2-1
V gene: TRBV5-1
clone size: .

CDR3 protein: CASSFVEAGELFF
CDR3 DNA: TGTGCCAGCAGTTTCGTCGAGGCCGGGGAGCTGTTTTTT
D gene: .
J gene: TRBJ2-2
V gene: TRBV12-3/TRBV12-4
clone size: .

CDR3 protein: CSASPYTNTEAFF
CDR3 DNA: TGCAGTGCTAGTCCTTACACCAACACTGAAGCTTTCTTT
D gene: .
J gene: TRBJ1-1
V gene: TRBV20-1
clone size: .

CDR3 protein: CASSLASITTGELFF
CDR3 DNA: TGTGCCAGCAGCTTAGCAAGCATCACCACCGGGGAGCTGTTTTTT
D gene: .
J gene: TRBJ2-2
V gene: TRBV7-2
clone size: .

CDR3 protein: CASSQGGDTEAFF
CDR3 DNA: TGTGCCAGCAGTCAAGGGGGGGATACTGAAGCTTTCTTT
D gene: .
J gene: TRBJ1-1
V gene: TRBV6-1
clone size: .

CDR3 protein: CASSLATPRGGRNTIYF
CDR3 DNA: TGTGCCAGCAGCTTAGCTACCCCCCGGGGGGGAAGAAACACCATATATTTT
D gene: .
J gene: TRBJ1-3
V gene: TRBV7-8
clone size: once

CDR3 protein: CASTLSGGTTDTQYF
CDR3 DNA: TGTGCCAGCACCCTTAGCGGGGGAACCACAGATACGCAGTATTTT
D gene: TRBD2
J gene: TRBJ2-3
V gene: TRBV9
clone size: .

CDR3 protein: CASSFGQGGNEKLFF
CDR3 DNA: TGTGCCAGCAGCTTCGGACAGGGGGGGAATGAAAAACTGTTTTTT
D gene: TRBD1
J gene: TRBJ1-4
V gene: TRBV11-2
clone size: .

CDR3 protein: CASSPPSFWTQYF
CDR3 DNA: TGTGCCAGCTCACCTCCCTCCTTCTGGACCCAGTACTTC
D gene: .
J gene: TRBJ2-5
V gene: TRBV18
clone size: .

CDR3 protein: CASSLRGWLGNSPLHF
CDR3 DNA: TGTGCCAGCAGTTTACGGGGATGGCTGGGGAATTCACCCCTCCACTTT
D gene: .
J gene: TRBJ1-6
V gene: TRBV28
clone size: .

CDR3 protein: CASSPGTAIGYTF
CDR3 DNA: TGTGCCAGCAGCCCGGGGACAGCTATTGGCTACACCTTC
D gene: TRBD1
J gene: TRBJ1-2
V gene: TRBV5-5
clone size: .

CDR3 protein: CSASREGAYNEQFF
CDR3 DNA: TGCAGTGCTAGTCGGGAGGGAGCGTACAATGAGCAGTTCTTC
D gene: TRBD2
J gene: TRBJ2-1
V gene: TRBV20-1
clone size: .

CDR3 protein: CATSELRLAGGTDTQYF
CDR3 DNA: TGTGCCACCAGTGAACTACGACTAGCGGGAGGCACAGATACGCAGTATTTT
D gene: TRBD2
J gene: TRBJ2-3
V gene: TRBV24-1
clone size: .

CDR3 protein: CASSYLREQYF
CDR3 DNA: TGTGCCAGCAGTTACTTGAGGGAGCAGTACTTC
D gene: .
J gene: TRBJ2-7
V gene: TRBV6-5
clone size: .

CDR3 protein: CSAILNTEAFF
CDR3 DNA: TGCAGTGCTATATTGAACACTGAAGCTTTCTTT
D gene: .
J gene: TRBJ1-1
V gene: TRBV20-1
clone size: few

CDR3 protein: CASSDPGLAGVPTGEQYF
CDR3 DNA: TGTGCCAGCAGTGACCCGGGACTAGCGGGAGTTCCTACGGGGGAGCAGTACTTC
D gene: TRBD2
J gene: TRBJ2-7
V gene: TRBV2
clone size: .